The rows below give T cell receptor beta chains drawn from one sample of a study of human T cells and chemical hapten exposure. MiXCR was run by TCRdb on the RACE reads, yielding one entry per CDR3 protein. The table shows some 250,000 distinct CDR3 sequences, with roughly 7.7% occurring only once. The material was whole blood, obtained in connection with sensitization to the hapten diphenylcyclopropenone (DPC). Source of these receptors: a man aged 18 to 35 with alopecia areata. Some clones in this sample may be carry-over from other donors' samples. Both conserved end residues are part of each CDR3. Fields, in order: D gene, J gene, clone size, V gene, CDR3 protein, CDR3 DNA. The D gene is left open where the match is weak. Size is omitted from some rows. Given values are once, few, many or a class for expanded clones.

>TRBD2|TRBJ2-2|many|TRBV7-6
CASRISSGPTDTGELFF
TGTGCCAGCAGGATCTCTAGCGGACCGACGGACACCGGGGAGCTGTTTTTT
>.|TRBJ2-3|.|TRBV29-1
CSGDREGADTQYF
TGCAGCGGCGACAGGGAGGGCGCAGATACGCAGTATTTT
>TRBD1|TRBJ1-4|many|TRBV11-2
CASSPRGTGANEKLFF
TGTGCCAGCAGCCCCCGTGGGACAGGGGCTAATGAAAAACTGTTTTTT
>.|TRBJ2-5|few|TRBV25-1
CASSEYRLGYQETQYF
TGTGCCAGCAGTGAATATAGACTAGGGTACCAAGAGACCCAGTACTTC
>.|TRBJ1-4|.|TRBV4-3
CASSPSGATNEKLFF
TGCGCCAGCAGCCCCAGTGGGGCAACTAATGAAAAACTGTTTTTT
>.|TRBJ1-1|many|TRBV27
CASTESGGTEAFF
TGTGCCAGCACCGAGTCGGGGGGCACTGAAGCTTTCTTT
>.|TRBJ1-6|.|TRBV11-2
CASRGGGLRTPLHF
TGTGCCAGCAGAGGCGGGGGGCTAAGGACACCCCTCCACTTT
>.|TRBJ2-3|.|TRBV5-1
CASSLAPGGQDTQYF
TGCGCCAGCAGCTTGGCCCCGGGGGGCCAAGATACGCAGTATTTT
>.|TRBJ2-5|once|TRBV5-1
CASSPPGQETQYF
TGCGCCAGCAGTCCGCCGGGCCAAGAGACCCAGTACTTC
>TRBD1|TRBJ1-5|few|TRBV6-2/TRBV6-3
CASRGQANQPQHF
TGTGCCAGCAGAGGACAGGCGAATCAGCCCCAGCATTTT
>.|TRBJ1-4|.|TRBV20-1
CSATSSRKLFF
TGCAGTGCTACGTCGAGTCGAAAACTGTTTTTT
>TRBD1|TRBJ2-5|many|TRBV3-1
CASSRDRGVETQYF
TGTGCCAGCAGCCGCGACAGGGGTGTCGAGACCCAGTACTTC
>TRBD1|TRBJ1-1|few|TRBV4-3
CASRQSRDRGTEAFF
TGCGCCAGCAGACAGTCCCGGGACAGGGGCACTGAAGCTTTCTTT
>.|TRBJ2-3|.|TRBV5-1
CASSSGVGTDTQYF
TGCGCCAGCAGCTCTGGGGTCGGCACAGATACGCAGTATTTT
>.|TRBJ1-2|many|TRBV29-1
CSVEPGSIRGYTF
TGCAGCGTTGAACCAGGGTCTATACGGGGCTACACCTTC
>.|TRBJ1-3|few|TRBV20-1
CSATYGGSGNTIYF
TGCAGTGCTACCTATGGGGGTTCCGGAAACACCATATATTTT
>.|TRBJ2-3|.|TRBV28
CASRQSTDTQYF
TGTGCCAGCAGGCAGAGCACAGATACGCAGTATTTT
>.|TRBJ2-2|.|TRBV21-1
CAIRPQQNTGELFF
TGTGCCATCAGACCCCAACAGAACACCGGGGAGCTGTTTTTT
>.|TRBJ1-1|.|TRBV27
CASSRGWGMNTEAFF
TGTGCCAGCTCCCGAGGTTGGGGGATGAACACTGAAGCTTTCTTT
>.|TRBJ2-3|few|TRBV29-1
CSVISLTQYF
TGCAGCGTGATCTCCCTTACGCAGTATTTT
>.|TRBJ2-1|few|TRBV5-1
CASSLFSYNEQFF
TGCGCCAGCAGCTTGTTTAGTTACAATGAGCAGTTCTTC
>TRBD2|TRBJ2-3|.|TRBV7-9
CASTPERGRADTQYF
TGTGCCAGCACCCCTGAGCGGGGGAGGGCAGATACGCAGTATTTT